The next 25 T cell receptor beta chains were all read from a single sample in a study of shared clonotypes between healthy human individuals. The data were produced by immunoSEQ multiplex PCR, yet TCRdb's version contains in-frame clones alone and is incomplete. The sample comprises over a million clones, roughly 70% of which are singletons, and over 1.3% rests with the top ten. Material: memory CD4+ T cells sorted from blood. Subset here: CD45RA-negative fraction. The receptors come from a young man in good health.

This chain links TRBV6-1 with TRBJ2-5; 14 bases are a match to TRBD2. Germline V gene data show CDR1 as MNHNS and CDR2 as SASEGT. The CDR3 has 15 amino acids. V trimming: 5 bases; J trimming: 4 bases; junction bases outside the gene matches: 3. The CDR3 region has the DNA TGTGCCAGCAGTTGGGGACTAGCGGGGGCAGAGACCCAGTACTTC. Its protein is CASSWGLAGAETQYF.

V and J are TRBV9 and TRBJ2-3; 9 bases match TRBD2. Germline loops: CDR1 SGDLS, CDR2 YYNGEE. This CDR3 is 14 amino acids long. The ends lost 3 bases at V and 7 bases at J; junction bases unmatched: 6. The CDR3 sequence: CASSGAGTSYTQYF. CDR3 coding DNA: TGTGCCAGCAGCGGGGCCGGGACTAGCTATACGCAGTATTTT. Full variable domain (rest looked up from reference TRBV9 and TRBJ2-3): DSGVTQTPKHLITATGQRVTLRCSPRSGDLSVYWYQQSLDQGLQFLIQYYNGEERAKGNILERFSAQQFPDLHSELNLSSLELGDSALYFCASSGAGTSYTQYFGPGTRLTVL.

The sample holds a few counts of this clone. The gene calls are TRBV29-1 and TRBJ1-1; 7 bases are a match to TRBD1. CDR1 is SQVTM, CDR2 ANQGSEA, per germline. V shed 3 bases and J 5 bases; nucleotides not matched to a gene: 6. The CDR3 consists of 13 residues. CDR3 nucleotides: TGCAGCGTTGACCTCGGCAGGGGGACTGAAGCTTTCTTT. This encodes CSVDLGRGTEAFF.

On this clone: This clone may be a read error of a much larger clone one base away. Other DNA sequences in the sample encode the same CDR3. The rearrangement joins TRBV5-1 to TRBJ1-1; weak D call: TRBD1 (6 bases). Germline values: CDR1 SGHRS, CDR2 YFSETQ. V dropped 0 bases and J dropped 5 bases, with 11 bases sitting between them. The CDR3 is 14 amino acids. CDR3: CASSLEGGNTEAFF. Written as DNA, the CDR3 is TGCGCCAGCAGCTTGGAAGGGGGGAATACTGAAGCTTTCTTT.

This clone was detected once. The same CDR3 is also encoded by other DNA sequences in this sample. This chain connects TRBV4-3 to TRBJ2-7; TRBD1 aligns across 8 bases. The germline V gene encodes CDR1 LGHNA and CDR2 YSLEER. The CDR3 covers 15 residues. After removal of 0 bases from V and 6 bases from J, the junction contained 7 bases not matched to a gene. The CDR3 DNA is TGCGCCAGCAGCCAAGATCCCCGACAGGGGTTCGAGCAGTACTTC. This encodes CASSQDPRQGFEQYF.

The genes are TRBV5-1 and TRBJ2-7; no clear D. V gave up 3 bases and J gave up 5 bases, with 9 bases separating them. Germline V gene data show CDR1 as SGHRS and CDR2 as YFSETQ. The CDR3 has 12 amino acids. The CDR3 nucleotides read TGCGCCAGCAGCTCAGGTTTGGACGAGCAGTACTTC. Its translation is CASSSGLDEQYF.

Of note for this clone: Other DNA sequences in this specimen translate into the identical CDR3. The CDR3 nucleotides read TGTGCCTGGAGTGGAAGAGACTATGGCTACACCTTC. Its protein product is CAWSGRDYGYTF. The V gene is TRBV30, the J gene TRBJ1-2; D not certain. V dropped 1 base and J dropped 3 bases, with 6 bases sitting between them. The CDR3 length is 12 residues. Germline values: CDR1 GTSNPN, CDR2 SVGIG (reference sequence).

This chain links TRBV12-5 with TRBJ2-2, with D possibly matching TRBD1 (6 bases). This CDR3 spans 17 amino acids. V lost 4 bases to trimming and J lost 6 bases, with 21 bases between them. Germline V gene lookup returns CDR1 LGHNT and CDR2 FRNRAP. The CDR3 DNA reads as TGTGCTAGTGGTTCTTCGAAAACTTCGGACAGAGCCGGGGAGCTGTTTTTT. This codes for CASGSSKTSDRAGELFF.

The genes are TRBV11-2 and TRBJ2-6; TRBD1 or TRBD2 may be the D gene (5 bases each). V was clipped by 5 bases and J by 2 bases, with 10 bases between them. CDR1 SGHAT and CDR2 FQNNGV come from the germline V gene. This CDR3 has 15 amino acids. In nucleotides, the CDR3 is TGTGCCAGCAGCCAAATGGGGGCTGGGGCCAACGTCCTGACTTTC. It codes for CASSQMGAGANVLTF. The full variable domain, in which reference TRBV11-2 and TRBJ2-6 provide the parts outside the CDR3, is EAGVAQSPRYKIIEKRQSVAFWCNPISGHATLYWYQQILGQGPKLLIQFQNNGVVDDSQLPKDRFSAERLKGVDSTLKIQPAKLEDSAVYLCASSQMGAGANVLTFGAGSRLTVL.

Many counts were recorded for this clone. This chain connects TRBV5-1 to TRBJ2-3, with TRBD2 matching 10 bases. CDR3 size: 16 residues. V lost 4 bases and J lost 0; bases outside the gene matches: 5. The germline CDR1 and CDR2 sequences are SGHRS and YFSETQ. CDR3 protein: CASSPDSGGSTDTQYF. CDR3 in DNA: TGCGCCAGCAGCCCGGATAGCGGGGGGAGCACAGATACGCAGTATTTT.

The chain is built from TRBV7-8 and TRBJ1-3; 7 nucleotides agree with TRBD1. This CDR3 spans 14 amino acids. CDR1 and CDR2 from the germline V gene are SGHVS and FQNEAQ. The V gene end was trimmed by 5 bases and the J gene end by 3 bases; junction bases not matched to a gene: 4. The CDR3 loop reads CASSTGTVGNTIYF. The CDR3 coding sequence is TGTGCCAGCAGCACAGGGACAGTTGGAAACACCATATATTTT.

The chain employs TRBV19 and TRBJ1-2; 10 bases fit TRBD1. The V segment lost 6 bases and the J segment 2 bases; nucleotides outside the gene matches: 12. The CDR3 runs 17 residues. Germline-derived CDR1 and CDR2 are LNHDA and SQIVND (reference sequence). The CDR3 bases are TGTGCCAGTAGCCACTCGGGACAGGGGACCGAGAACTATGGCTACACCTTC. Protein sequence: CASSHSGQGTENYGYTF.

CDR3 DNA sequence: TGCGCCAGCAGCTTGGACGACTCCAATGAGCAGTTCTTC. It specifies CASSLDDSNEQFF. The chain recombines TRBV5-1 with TRBJ2-1, with D unresolved. CDR3 size: 13 residues. The ends were cut back, 0 bases at V and 6 bases at J, with 7 bases in the middle. The germline gives CDR1 SGHRS, CDR2 YFSETQ. The full variable domain, its missing parts supplied by reference TRBV5-1 and TRBJ2-1, is KAGVTQTPRYLIKTRGQQVTLSCSPISGHRSVSWYQQTPGQGLQFLFEYFSETQRNKGNFPGRFSGRQFSNSRSEMNVSTLELGDSALYLCASSLDDSNEQFFGPGTRLTVL.

The rearrangement uses TRBV23-1 and TRBJ1-4; unclear D gene. TRBV23-1 counts as an open reading frame of uncertain function. V was trimmed by 2 bases and J by 0 bases, leaving 16 bases between them. This CDR3 comprises 18 residues. DNA for the CDR3: TGCGCCAGCAGTCAACCCCGGGAGTCATGGCCAACTAATGAAAAACTGTTTTTT. Residues: CASSQPRESWPTNEKLFF.

This clone was found once. V is TRBV5-1 and J is TRBJ2-2; D perhaps matches TRBD2 (5 bases). Germline V gene lookup returns CDR1 SGHRS and CDR2 YFSETQ. The V end lost 4 bases, the J end lost 2 bases, and 15 bases lay between the germline ends. The CDR3 contains 16 residues. DNA of the CDR3: TGCGCCAGCAGCCCTAGCAGCAGCGCCAACACCGGGGAGCTGTTTTTT. Translated: CASSPSSSANTGELFF.

The rearrangement uses TRBV7-9 and TRBJ1-1; D uncertain. The V end was cut by 3 bases, the J end by 0 bases, with 8 bases between. Germline values: CDR1 SEHNR, CDR2 FQNEAQ (reference sequence). The CDR3 totals 14 residues. Here the CDR3 DNA reads TGTGCCAGCAGCTTGGCAATTATGAACACTGAAGCTTTCTTT. Translation: CASSLAIMNTEAFF.

V usage is TRBV7-2 and J usage is TRBJ2-7, with 10 positions matching TRBD2. Per germline, CDR1 SGHTA and CDR2 FQGNSA. The CDR3 extends over 13 amino acids. The V segment lost 1 base and the J segment 6 bases; nucleotides outside the gene matches: 0. CDR3 coding DNA: TGTGCCAGCAGCTTAGAGCGGGAGGGCGAGCAGTACTTC. It yields the protein CASSLEREGEQYF.

The gene calls are TRBV27 and TRBJ1-2; 7 positions agree with TRBD1. CDR1 and CDR2 (germline): MNHEY, SMNVEV (reference sequence). The CDR3 has 12 amino acids. The ends lost 6 bases at V and 11 bases at J; junction bases unmatched: 9. The CDR3 sequence: CASRTLQGPYTF. Here the CDR3 DNA reads TGTGCCAGCAGAACATTACAGGGGCCGTACACCTTC.

A few counts support this clone. The chain recombines TRBV6-5 with TRBJ2-1; 9 nucleotides agree with TRBD2. From germline, CDR1 is MNHEY and CDR2 SVGAGI. This CDR3 comprises 15 residues. The V segment lost 6 bases and the J segment 6 bases; nucleotides outside the gene matches: 9. DNA of the CDR3: TGTGCCAGCAGGTTAGCGGGAGCCGCATCCAATGAGCAGTTCTTC. Translating gives CASRLAGAASNEQFF.

The V gene is TRBV21-1, the J gene TRBJ2-5; the DNA was not compared with TRBD1, the D call given in the table. TRBV21-1 is termed a pseudogene. The CDR3 runs 15 residues. For the CDR3, the DNA is TGTGCCAGTATAGAGGGCAGGGACATTCGGGAGACCCAGTACTTC. Residues: CASIEGRDIRETQYF.

This clone was seen more than once but under ten times. J is TRBJ1-6 and V is TRBV4-1, with D perhaps TRBD1 (5 bases). V was cut by 0 bases and J by 7 bases, with 13 bases left in between. The CDR3 is 16 amino acids. CDR1 is MGHRA and CDR2 is YSYEKL in the germline V gene. The CDR3 loop reads CASSQDQGSWNSPLHF. CDR3 nucleotides: TGCGCCAGCAGCCAAGATCAGGGTTCTTGGAATTCACCCCTCCACTTT.

This clone turned up a few times. The genes are TRBV2 and TRBJ2-3, with 9 positions matching TRBD1. Trimming at V came to 7 bases and at J to 2 bases, leaving 13 bases not matched to a gene. The length of the CDR3 is 17 residues. Germline-derived CDR1 and CDR2 are SNHLY and FYNNEI. The CDR3 loop is CASIMGQGAPTTDTQYF. CDR3 nucleotide sequence: TGTGCCAGCATTATGGGACAGGGAGCCCCTACCACAGATACGCAGTATTTT.

J is TRBJ1-4 and V is TRBV7-6; TRBD1 matches 7 bases. J gave up 7 bases and V 1 base, and 6 bases lay outside the gene matches. The CDR3 consists of 15 residues. Germline V gene data show CDR1 as SGHVS and CDR2 as FNYEAQ. CDR3 amino acids: CASSLGQGGPEKLFF. CDR3 DNA sequence: TGTGCCAGCAGCTTAGGACAGGGAGGTCCTGAAAAACTGTTTTTT.

The chain is built from TRBV10-3 and TRBJ1-2; D is possibly TRBD1 (6 bases). Germline V gene sequence: CDR1 ENHRY, CDR2 SYGVKD. This CDR3 spans 12 amino acids. The germline V and J ends were trimmed by 6 bases and 8 bases, with 13 bases remaining between them. The CDR3 region is CAISPDRSGYTF. DNA of the CDR3: TGTGCCATCAGCCCGGACAGATCCGGCTACACCTTC.

V gene TRBV11-2 combines with J gene TRBJ2-2; TRBD2 might be the D (6 bases). Germline V gene data show CDR1 as SGHAT and CDR2 as FQNNGV. With 4 bases removed from V and 5 bases from J, the gap between germline ends came to 17 bases. This CDR3 contains 16 residues. CDR3 in DNA: TGTGCCAGCAGCTCTAGCGTCCAGCAGGGAACCGGGGAGCTGTTTTTT. Translating gives CASSSSVQQGTGELFF. Supplemented by reference TRBV11-2 and TRBJ2-2, the full variable domain reads EAGVAQSPRYKIIEKRQSVAFWCNPISGHATLYWYQQILGQGPKLLIQFQNNGVVDDSQLPKDRFSAERLKGVDSTLKIQPAKLEDSAVYLCASSSSVQQGTGELFFGEGSRLTVL.